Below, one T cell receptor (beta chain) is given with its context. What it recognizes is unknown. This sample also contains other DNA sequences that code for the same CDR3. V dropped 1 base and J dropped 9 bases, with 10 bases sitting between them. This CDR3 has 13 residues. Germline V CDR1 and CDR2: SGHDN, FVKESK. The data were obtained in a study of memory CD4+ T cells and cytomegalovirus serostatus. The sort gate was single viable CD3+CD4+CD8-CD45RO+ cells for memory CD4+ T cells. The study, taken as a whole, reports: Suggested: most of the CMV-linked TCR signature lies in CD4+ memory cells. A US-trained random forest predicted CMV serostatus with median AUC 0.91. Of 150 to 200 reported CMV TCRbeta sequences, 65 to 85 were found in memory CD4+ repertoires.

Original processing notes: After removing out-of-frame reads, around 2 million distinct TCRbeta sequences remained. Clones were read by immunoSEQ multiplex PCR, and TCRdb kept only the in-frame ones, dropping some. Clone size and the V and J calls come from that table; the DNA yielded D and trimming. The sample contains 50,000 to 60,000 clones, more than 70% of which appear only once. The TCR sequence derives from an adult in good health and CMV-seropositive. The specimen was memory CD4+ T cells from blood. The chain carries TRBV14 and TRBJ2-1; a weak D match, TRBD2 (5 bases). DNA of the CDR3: TGTGCCAGCAGCCAAGTACGTGGAGGTGAGCAGTTCTTC. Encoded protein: CASSQVRGGEQFF. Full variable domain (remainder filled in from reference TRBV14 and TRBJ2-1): EAGVTQFPSHSVIEKGQTVTLRCDPISGHDNLYWYRRVMGKEIKFLLHFVKESKQDESGMPNNRFLAERTGGTYSTLKVQPAELEDSGVYFCASSQVRGGEQFFGPGTRLTVL.